This TCR beta chain was captured in a study of cytomegalovirus exposure and HLA in healthy donors. Overall study context: From HLA-typed donors, an early data release held tens of millions of unique TCRs.

Study outcomes and limitations: It has been reported that TCR beta sequences accurately predicted the HLA-A and HLA-B alleles of most subjects.

PCR amplification relied on 60 Vbeta primers (plus 13 Jbeta primers). Profiling relied on immunoSEQ multiplex PCR, and the TCRdb table lists in-frame clones only, not all of them. Here the sample spans more than 85,000 clones, 75% to 90% being singletons. As concerns this clone: What it recognizes is unknown.

Losses at the gene ends were 5 bases for V and 2 bases for J; bases not matched to a gene: 12. There are 17 residues in the CDR3. Germline lookup yields CDR1 MNHEY and CDR2 SMNVEV (reference sequence). The chain has TRBV27 and TRBJ2-3; 8 bases line up with TRBD2. Specimen: PBMCs. The clonotype was recovered from a man aged 25-45 years in good health and CMV-seropositive. The CDR3 spells CASSQVPLAGPTDTQYF. In nucleotides, the CDR3 is TGTGCCAGCAGTCAGGTCCCCCTAGCGGGTCCCACAGATACGCAGTATTTT.